Presented here are 14 T cell receptor beta chains from one specimen sequenced in a study of cytomegalovirus exposure and HLA in healthy donors. A multiplex PCR was run with 60 Vbeta primers and 13 Jbeta primers. The table came from immunoSEQ multiplex PCR; TCRdb's copy has only in-frame clones and leaves some out. The table includes some 210,000 clones, approximately 87% detected once. The sequencing input was PBMCs. All receptors derive from a man younger than 45 in good health and CMV-seronegative.

This chain joins TRBV28 and TRBJ1-2, with TRBD1 matching 10 bases. Per germline, CDR1 MDHEN and CDR2 SYDVKM. The CDR3 length is 14 residues. J gave up 8 bases and V 3 bases, and 6 bases lay outside the gene matches. For the CDR3, the DNA is TGTGCCAGCAGTTTGACAGGGGGCATGTGGGGCTACACCTTC. Its protein is CASSLTGGMWGYTF.

V usage is TRBV2 and J usage is TRBJ1-1; D gene uncertain. Germline-derived CDR1 and CDR2 are SNHLY and FYNNEI. The CDR3 has 13 residues. V lost 3 bases to trimming and J lost 5 bases, with 10 bases between them. As DNA, the CDR3 is TGTGCCAGCAGTGACCTGGGAGGGACTGAAGCTTTCTTT. It codes for CASSDLGGTEAFF.

J is TRBJ1-2 and V is TRBV7-9; no definite D call. In germline, CDR1 is SEHNR, CDR2 FQNEAQ (reference sequence). This CDR3 is built from 11 residues. The V end was cut by 2 bases, the J end by 6 bases, with 4 bases between. CDR3 in DNA: TGTGCCAGCAGCTTATCAGATGGCTACACCTTC. Its translation: CASSLSDGYTF. Filled out from reference TRBV7-9 and TRBJ1-2, the complete variable domain reads DTGVSQNPRHKITKRGQNVTFRCDPISEHNRLYWYRQTLGQGPEFLTYFQNEAQLEKSRLLSDRFSAERPKGSFSTLEIQRTEQGDSAMYLCASSLSDGYTFGSGTRLTVV.

This chain uses TRBV6-1 with TRBJ2-6; 8 bases are shared with TRBD1. Looked up from germline, CDR1 is MNHNS and CDR2 is SASEGT. Trimming at V came to 2 bases and at J to 2 bases, leaving 2 bases not matched to a gene. This CDR3 region has 16 residues. This CDR3 is CASSEWTGPGANVLTF. DNA of the CDR3: TGTGCCAGCAGTGAATGGACAGGGCCTGGGGCCAACGTCCTGACTTTC.

The genes are TRBV5-1 and TRBJ2-5; TRBD1 agrees at 9 bases. Gene TRBJ2-7 matches the end of the DNA better, so the J call may be wrong. Germline V CDR1 and CDR2: SGHRS, YFSETQ. The CDR3 is 16 amino acids. The CDR3 loop reads CASSGMGQGVVYEQYF. The CDR3 DNA sequence: TGCGCCAGCAGCGGAATGGGACAGGGAGTTGTATACGAGCAGTACTTC.

The chain uses TRBV19 and TRBJ2-5; the D is unclear. From germline, CDR1 is LNHDA and CDR2 SQIVND (reference sequence). The CDR3 runs 16 residues. Trimming took 3 bases from V and 6 from J, leaving 20 bases between them. This CDR3 reads CASSMSATRSIKTQYF. The CDR3, as DNA: TGTGCCAGTAGTATGTCGGCTACCCGGAGTATAAAGACCCAGTACTTC.

The genes are TRBV7-2 and TRBJ2-7; 10 nucleotides align to TRBD2. The CDR3 extends over 15 amino acids. The ends lost 6 bases at V and 4 bases at J; junction bases unmatched: 9. From germline, CDR1 is SGHTA and CDR2 FQGNSA. Here the CDR3 reads CASRPTSGELYEQYF. CDR3 sequence (DNA): TGTGCCAGCAGACCTACTAGCGGGGAACTTTACGAGCAGTACTTC.

The chain combines TRBV28 with TRBJ2-1, with 8 bases identical to TRBD2. The germline V gene encodes CDR1 MDHEN and CDR2 SYDVKM. This CDR3 comprises 17 residues. The V segment lost 7 bases and the J segment 2 bases; nucleotides outside the gene matches: 13. CDR3 loop: CASTLRGGGRPYNEQFF. CDR3 nucleotide sequence: TGTGCCAGCACCTTAAGAGGTGGCGGGAGGCCCTACAATGAGCAGTTCTTC.

The chain employs TRBV7-9 and TRBJ2-7; D may be TRBD1 (5 bases). CDR1 and CDR2 (germline): SEHNR, FQNEAQ (reference sequence). The CDR3 is 14 amino acids. The V end was cut by 1 base, the J end by 5 bases, with 12 bases between. The CDR3: CASSLGGRADEQYF. CDR3 bases: TGTGCCAGCAGCTTAGGAGGCAGGGCTGACGAGCAGTACTTC.

The gene calls are TRBV29-1 and TRBJ1-2, with D unresolved. Germline V CDR1 and CDR2: SQVTM, ANQGSEA. V lost 6 bases and J lost 4, with 18 bases in between. CDR3 length: 14 amino acids. The CDR3 nucleotides read TGCAGCGTCGGAGTGGCTGGCGGCCCCTATGGCTACACCTTC. Translation gives CSVGVAGGPYGYTF.

V is TRBV19 and J is TRBJ2-5, with TRBD2 identical over 7 bases. The junction had 4 bases not matched to a gene; V was cut back by 1 base and J by 5 bases. The CDR3 is made up of 14 amino acids. Germline-derived CDR1 and CDR2 are LNHDA and SQIVND (reference sequence). The CDR3 bases are TGTGCCAGTAGTATAGGCGGGAGTGGGGAGACCCAGTACTTC. Its protein is CASSIGGSGETQYF.

The J gene is TRBJ2-7, the V gene TRBV28, with 9 bases identical to TRBD1. J was trimmed by 2 bases and V by 5 bases; bases with no gene match: 7. The CDR3 extends over 15 amino acids. CDR1 MDHEN and CDR2 SYDVKM come from the germline V gene. The CDR3 reads CASSPDRGRAYEQYF. CDR3 nucleotides: TGTGCCAGCAGTCCCGACAGGGGGAGGGCCTACGAGCAGTACTTC.

Details on this clone: Different DNA sequences within this sample yield the same CDR3. The V gene is TRBV5-1, the J gene TRBJ2-7; a possible D gene is TRBD2 (6 bases). Germline values: CDR1 SGHRS, CDR2 YFSETQ. The CDR3 length is 13 residues. V lost 0 bases and J lost 4, with 8 bases in between. The CDR3 loop reads CASSLGGGYEQYF. The CDR3 DNA reads as TGCGCCAGCAGCTTGGGGGGAGGTTACGAGCAGTACTTC.

This chain joins TRBV19 and TRBJ2-1; the match to TRBD2 covers 8 bases. The CDR3 has 16 residues. From germline, CDR1 is LNHDA and CDR2 SQIVND (reference sequence). Unmatched junction bases numbered 15, after V lost 5 bases and J lost 9 bases. CDR3 region: CASSRREGSGVGEQFF. In DNA form, the CDR3 reads TGTGCCAGTAGTCGGCGTGAAGGTAGCGGGGTGGGTGAGCAGTTCTTC.